These 4 T cell receptor beta chains share one sample of origin, sequenced in a study of T cells after posttransplantation cyclophosphamide. TCRdb keeps only in-frame clones here, not all; method: immunoSEQ multiplex PCR. The sample yields 45,000 to 65,000 clones, more than 70% seen once. Sequencing input: PBMCs. Receptors originate from a young man with a blood cancer, CMV-positive, and with a related stem cell donor.

J is TRBJ2-1 and V is TRBV11-2; 10 bases align to TRBD2. In germline, CDR1 is SGHAT, CDR2 FQNNGV. The ends lost 1 base at V and 9 bases at J; junction bases unmatched: 6. The CDR3 runs 15 residues. In nucleotides, the CDR3 is TGTGCCAGCAGCTTAGGTAGCGGGAGGTCCGGTGAGCAGTTCTTC. Protein sequence: CASSLGSGRSGEQFF.

The rearrangement joins TRBV30 to TRBJ2-7; D perhaps matches TRBD1 (6 bases). CDR3 length: 12 amino acids. V was trimmed by 5 bases and J by 2 bases, leaving 10 bases between them. From germline, CDR1 is GTSNPN and CDR2 SVGIG (reference sequence). As DNA, the CDR3 is TGTGCCTGGGCCCGGGACACCTACGAGCAGTACTTC. Protein: CAWARDTYEQYF.

V and J are TRBV7-3 and TRBJ2-1; a possible D gene is TRBD2 (5 bases). With 5 bases removed from V and 7 bases from J, the gap between germline ends came to 15 bases. Per germline, CDR1 SGHTA and CDR2 FQGTGA. The CDR3 is 14 residues long. The CDR3 is CASSPSQDWNEQFF. CDR3 bases: TGTGCCAGCAGCCCAAGCCAGGACTGGAATGAGCAGTTCTTC. The full variable domain, with the rest looked up from reference TRBV7-3 and TRBJ2-1, is GAGVSQTPSNKVTEKGKYVELRCDPISGHTALYWYRQSLGQGPEFLIYFQGTGAADDSGLPNDRFFAVRPEGSVSTLKIQRTERGDSAVYLCASSPSQDWNEQFFGPGTRLTVL.

In its sample, this clone was seen a few times. The CDR3 DNA follows: TGTGCCAGCAGCTTAGTCAGGGGTACTGAAGCTTTCTTT. Residues: CASSLVRGTEAFF. The genes are TRBV7-2 and TRBJ1-1; TRBD1 might be the D (6 bases). With 1 base removed from V and 5 bases from J, the gap between germline ends came to 8 bases. Germline loops: CDR1 SGHTA, CDR2 FQGNSA. The CDR3 is made up of 13 amino acids.